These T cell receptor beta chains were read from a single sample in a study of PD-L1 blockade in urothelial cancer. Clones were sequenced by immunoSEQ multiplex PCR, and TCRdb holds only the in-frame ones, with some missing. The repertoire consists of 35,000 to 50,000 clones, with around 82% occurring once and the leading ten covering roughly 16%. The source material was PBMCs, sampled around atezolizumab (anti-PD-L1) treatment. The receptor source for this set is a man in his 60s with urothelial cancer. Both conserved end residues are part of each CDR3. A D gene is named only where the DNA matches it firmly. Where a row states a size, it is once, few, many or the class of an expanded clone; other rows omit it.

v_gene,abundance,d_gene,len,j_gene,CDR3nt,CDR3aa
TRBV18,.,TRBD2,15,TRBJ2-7,TGTGCCAGCTCACCACTAGCGGGGGCTCGCTACGAGCAGTACTTC,CASSPLAGARYEQYF
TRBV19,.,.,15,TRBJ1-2,TGTGCCAGTAGTATCCGGGCCCCGGGGTGGTATGGCTACACCTTC,CASSIRAPGWYGYTF
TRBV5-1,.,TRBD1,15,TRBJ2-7,TGCGCCAGCAGCGGACGACAGGGGGTAACCTACGAGCAGTACTTC,CASSGRQGVTYEQYF
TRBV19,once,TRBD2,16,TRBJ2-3,TGTGCCAGTAGTATCGACAGCGGGGGGATCACAGATACGCAGTATTTT,CASSIDSGGITDTQYF
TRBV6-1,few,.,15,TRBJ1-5,TGTGCCAGCAGTGAAGCGCTCGGGATAGGTCAGCCCCAGCATTTT,CASSEALGIGQPQHF
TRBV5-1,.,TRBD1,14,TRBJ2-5,TGCGCCAGCAGGCCGGACAGGGGGCTAGAGACCCAGTACTTC,CASRPDRGLETQYF
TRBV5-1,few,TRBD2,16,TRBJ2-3,TGCGCCAGCAGCTTGGAGGCTAGCGGGGGCACAGATACGCAGTATTTT,CASSLEASGGTDTQYF
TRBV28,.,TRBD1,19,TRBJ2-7,TGTGCCAGCAGTTCCACCCGCTATTCATCGGGACAGGGTATTTACGAGCAGTACTTC,CASSSTRYSSGQGIYEQYF
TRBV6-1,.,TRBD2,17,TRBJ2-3,TGTGCCAGCAGTGGGGGCGGGGGGGCCTACGGCACAGATACGCAGTATTTT,CASSGGGGAYGTDTQYF
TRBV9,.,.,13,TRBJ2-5,TGTGCCAGCAGCGTAGCTAGCAGCGAGACCCAGTACTTC,CASSVASSETQYF
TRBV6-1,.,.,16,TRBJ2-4,TGTGCCAGCAGTGATCCCGGACAGTCAGCCAAAAACATTCAGTACTTC,CASSDPGQSAKNIQYF
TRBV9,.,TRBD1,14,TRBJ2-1,TGTGCCAGCAGCGAAGGGACAGAATACAATGAGCAGTTCTTC,CASSEGTEYNEQFF
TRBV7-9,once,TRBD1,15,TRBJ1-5,TGTGCCAGCAGCTTTGGGACAGGGTTCGATCAGCCCCAGCATTTT,CASSFGTGFDQPQHF
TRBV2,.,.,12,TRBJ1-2,TGTGCCAGCAAAGGCAGGGCTGGAGGCTACACCTTC,CASKGRAGGYTF
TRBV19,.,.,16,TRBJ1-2,TGTGCCAGTAGTTCATACTCGGGCAGGGGTAACTATGGCTACACCTTC,CASSSYSGRGNYGYTF
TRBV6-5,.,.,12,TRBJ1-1,TGTGCCATCAAGGGGCGTAACACTGAAGCTTTCTTT,CAIKGRNTEAFF
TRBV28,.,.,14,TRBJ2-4,TGTGCCAGCAGTCGGCCAGGGGCCAAAAACATTCAGTACTTC,CASSRPGAKNIQYF
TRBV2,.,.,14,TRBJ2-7,TGTGCCAGCAGGGACGGACAGACTTCCTACGAGCAGTACTTC,CASRDGQTSYEQYF
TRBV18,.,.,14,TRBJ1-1,TGTGCCAGCTCACAAGATCAGGGAAGGGCTGAAGCTTTCTTT,CASSQDQGRAEAFF
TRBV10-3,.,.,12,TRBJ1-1,TGTGCCATCAGTAATTTGTTAACTGAAGCTTTCTTT,CAISNLLTEAFF
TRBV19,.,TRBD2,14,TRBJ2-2,TGTGCCAGTAACCTAGCGGGGAACACCGGGGAGCTGTTTTTT,CASNLAGNTGELFF
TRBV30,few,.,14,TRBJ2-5,TGTGCCTGGGGTCCGGGGGGCCGGGTAGAGACCCAGTACTTC,CAWGPGGRVETQYF
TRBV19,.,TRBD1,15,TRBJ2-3,TGTGCCAGTAGAATGAGGGACAGGGGAGCAGATACGCAGTATTTT,CASRMRDRGADTQYF
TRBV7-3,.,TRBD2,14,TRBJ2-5,TGTGCCAGCAGCTTCAGCGGGAGACAAGAGACCCAGTACTTC,CASSFSGRQETQYF
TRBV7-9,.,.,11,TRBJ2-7,TGTGCCAGCAGCTTACTACAGGAGCAGTACTTC,CASSLLQEQYF
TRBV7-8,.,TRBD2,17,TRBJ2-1,TGTGCCAGCAGCGCAGCGTCCCTAGCGGGGATTTACAATGAGCAGTTCTTC,CASSAASLAGIYNEQFF
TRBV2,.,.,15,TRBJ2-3,TGTGCCTGCAATGGGGCGGATGCGGGCACAGATACGCAGTATTTT,CACNGADAGTDTQYF
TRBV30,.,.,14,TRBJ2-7,TGTGCCTGGAGTGTCTCCCGGAGATATAACGAGCAGTACTTC,CAWSVSRRYNEQYF
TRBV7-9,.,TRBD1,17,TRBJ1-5,TGTGCCAGCAGCTTAGAGGGGGGACAGGGGGGTAATCAGCCCCAGCATTTT,CASSLEGGQGGNQPQHF
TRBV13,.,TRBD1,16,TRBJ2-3,TGTGCCAGCAGCACCCGGGACAGGGGGCTGACAGATACGCAGTATTTT,CASSTRDRGLTDTQYF
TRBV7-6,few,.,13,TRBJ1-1,TGTGCCAGCAGCTCCCTACAGGGTGGTGAAGCTTTCTTT,CASSSLQGGEAFF
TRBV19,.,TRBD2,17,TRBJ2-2,TGTGCCAGTAGTATCGGTCGGAGCGGGGGGAGGGCCGGGGAGCTGTTTTTT,CASSIGRSGGRAGELFF
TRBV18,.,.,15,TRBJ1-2,TGTGCCAGCTCACCACGGTATGAGACAGCCTATGGCTACACCTTC,CASSPRYETAYGYTF
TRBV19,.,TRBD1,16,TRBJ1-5,TGTGCCAGTAGTATAGCAGGGGGATATCGCAATCAGCCCCAGCATTTT,CASSIAGGYRNQPQHF
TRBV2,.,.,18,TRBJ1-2,TGTGCCAGCAGCGCCTCCCAGGACAGCAGGTTAGCTAACTATGGCTACACCTTC,CASSASQDSRLANYGYTF
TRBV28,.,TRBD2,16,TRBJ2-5,TGTGCCAGCAGTAAGGGGACTAGCGGGGGGATGTATACCCAGTACTTC,CASSKGTSGGMYTQYF
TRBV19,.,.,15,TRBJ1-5,TGTGCCAGTACCCCTAGGTTGGCAGTCAGTTTAGCCCAGCATTTT,CASTPRLAVSLAQHF
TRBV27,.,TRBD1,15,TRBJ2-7,TGTGCCAGCAGTTCACAGGGGGCCGGGTTCAACGAGCAGTACTTC,CASSSQGAGFNEQYF
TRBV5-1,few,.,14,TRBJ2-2,TGCGCCAGCAGCTTCAGGCCTGTAACCTGGGAGCTGTTTTTT,CASSFRPVTWELFF
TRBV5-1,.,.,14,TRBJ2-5,TGCGCCAGCAGCTTGGAGGGGGAAGAAGAGACCCAGTACTTC,CASSLEGEEETQYF
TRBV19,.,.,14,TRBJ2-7,TGTGCCAGCAGACGGGTTTTCGACTCCTACGAGCAGTACTTC,CASRRVFDSYEQYF
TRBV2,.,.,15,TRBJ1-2,TGTGCCAGCAGACTAGACCGTTCCCCACGGCGGGGCTACACCTTC,CASRLDRSPRRGYTF
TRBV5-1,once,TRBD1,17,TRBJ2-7,TGCGCCAGCAGCTCACCCCCGGGACAGACGAGCTCCTACGAGCAGTACTTC,CASSSPPGQTSSYEQYF
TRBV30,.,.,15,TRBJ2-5,TGTGCCTGGAGTGTAGGAGGCAGGTACCAAGAGACCCAGTACTTC,CAWSVGGRYQETQYF
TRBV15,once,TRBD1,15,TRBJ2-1,TGTGCCACCAGCAGAGTGACAGGGGTGGGTAATGAGCAGTTCTTC,CATSRVTGVGNEQFF
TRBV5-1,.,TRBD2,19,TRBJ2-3,TGCGCCAGCAGCCTCGGGACTAGCGGGGGGGCTGCACAGTGGGATACGCAGTATTTT,CASSLGTSGGAAQWDTQYF
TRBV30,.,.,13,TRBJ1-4,TGTGCCTGGAGTTTGGAGATTAATGAAAAACTGTTTTTT,CAWSLEINEKLFF
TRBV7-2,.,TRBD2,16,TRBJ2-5,TGTGCCAGCAGCTTAGGTGAGCGGGGCGGCCAAGAGACCCAGTACTTC,CASSLGERGGQETQYF
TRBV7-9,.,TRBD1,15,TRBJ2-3,TGTGCCAGCAGCCAATGGACAGGGGGAACAGATACGCAGTATTTT,CASSQWTGGTDTQYF
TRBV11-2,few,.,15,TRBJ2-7,TGTGCCAGCAGCTTAGGGGGGCTGTTGCCCTACGAGCAGTACTTC,CASSLGGLLPYEQYF
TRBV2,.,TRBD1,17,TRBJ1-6,TGTGCCAGCAGAGAGATCATACCGGGACAGAACAATTCACCCCTCCACTTT,CASREIIPGQNNSPLHF
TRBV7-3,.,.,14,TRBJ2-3,TGTGCCAGCAGCTTAACGGAGAGCACAGATACGCAGTATTTT,CASSLTESTDTQYF
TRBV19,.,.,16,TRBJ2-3,TGTGCCAGTAGTTCGTTTGCGGGACCGTTCACAGATACGCAGTATTTT,CASSSFAGPFTDTQYF
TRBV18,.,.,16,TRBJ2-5,TGTGCCAGCTCACTTTGGACTGATGTCTCCTACGAGACCCAGTACTTC,CASSLWTDVSYETQYF
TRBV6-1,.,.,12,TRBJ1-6,TGTGCCAGCAACCTATATAATTCACCCCTCCACTTT,CASNLYNSPLHF
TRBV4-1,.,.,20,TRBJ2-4,TGCGCCAGCAGCCAAGATCAGGGCGGTCTCTCACTCGGTGGGGTTGACATTCAGTACTTC,CASSQDQGGLSLGGVDIQYF
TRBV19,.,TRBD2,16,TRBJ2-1,TGTGCCAGTAGTATAGGGGGCGGGGGGCGGCACAGGGAGCAGTTCTTC,CASSIGGGGRHREQFF
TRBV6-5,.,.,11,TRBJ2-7,TGTGCCACCTATGTCCCCCCCGAGCAGTACTTC,CATYVPPEQYF